Sequencing of this TCR beta chain was carried out in a study of shared clonotypes between healthy human individuals. Study-wide findings and caveats: Clonotype sharing among the donors was expected to vary with sequencing depth. Non-shared clonotypes were found to have lower generation probabilities than the clonotypes that were shared by all four of the sorted-subset donors.

Recent acute infections and vaccinations were absent in the healthy HIV-negative adult donors. Once extracted for a subset, genomic DNA was divided evenly among several immunoSEQ plates. Sequencing was performed with immunoSEQ multiplex PCR; in TCRdb, only in-frame clones are kept and a portion is missing. The sample contains 1 million to 1.3 million clones, 75% to 80% of which appear only once. In regard to this clone: Its antigen remains unknown.

CDR3 length equals 16 residues. V gave up 1 base and J gave up 1 base, with 11 bases separating them. The V gene's germline CDR1 is MDHEN and CDR2 SYDVKM. The gene calls are TRBV28 and TRBJ1-5; D remains ambiguous. Sequencing used memory CD4+ T cells from PBMCs. The subset denotes: CD45RA-negative fraction. This TCR was recovered from a man aged 18 to 30 in good health. Some clones in this sample may be carry-over from other donors' samples. The CDR3 region has the DNA TGTGCCAGCAGTTTATCAGCTAGTTTCAGCAATCAGCCCCAGCATTTT. Residues: CASSLSASFSNQPQHF.